In this sample, the clone carrying this T cell receptor (beta chain) turned up once. What it binds is not known. The data derive from a study of shared clonotypes between healthy human individuals. About the study: Ranging from 18 to 49 in age, donors were a couple of women and a few men. Overall study results and limits: In general, naive subsets displayed greater estimated richness than memory subsets did. An anticipated effect of sequencing depth on clonotype sharing among donors was recognized.

The protocol was immunoSEQ multiplex PCR, while the TCRdb copy is restricted to in-frame clones and leaves out a portion. This table has roughly 700,000 clones, around 90% appearing once. The germline V gene has CDR1 SGHNT and CDR2 YYREEE (reference sequence). V was pared by 1 base and J by 0 bases, with 10 bases between. CDR3 length: 15 amino acids. The chain combines TRBV5-4 with TRBJ1-1; TRBD1 might be the D (6 bases). The sequencing input was memory CD8+ T cells from PBMCs. Specified subset: CD45RO+ cells pooled with CCR7-negative TemRA cells. The sequence was obtained from a man aged 18-30 years in good health. Some clones in this sample may be carry-over from other donors' samples. CDR3 nucleotide sequence: TGTGCCAGCAGCTTGAGGGGGGGGGTGAACACTGAAGCTTTCTTT. Its protein is CASSLRGGVNTEAFF.